Listed here are 30 T cell receptor beta chains from one sample, sequenced in a study of T cell responses to AZD1222 COVID-19 vaccine. Sequencing was performed with immunoSEQ multiplex PCR; in TCRdb, only in-frame clones are kept and a portion is missing. The sample records 100,000 or so clones, approximately 89% being singletons. Specimen: peripheral blood, collected 28 days after the second AZD1222 dose. The receptors originated from an adult who received the AZD1222 COVID-19 vaccine.

This clone has just one count. The chain couples TRBV5-1 to TRBJ2-6, with 9 bases lining up with TRBD1. The trim removed 4 bases at V and 0 bases at J, leaving 2 bases unmatched. Germline-derived CDR1 and CDR2 are SGHRS and YFSETQ. The length of the CDR3 is 16 residues. Here the CDR3 reads CASSPGQGSGANVLTF. CDR3 DNA sequence: TGCGCCAGCAGCCCGGGACAGGGCTCTGGGGCCAACGTCCTGACTTTC.

This sequence joins TRBV3-1 (or the pseudogene TRBV3-2) and TRBJ2-4; maybe TRBD1 (5 bases). Trimming pared 0 bases from V and 5 bases from J, leaving 17 bases between. The germline V gene has CDR1 LGHDT and CDR2 YNNKEL (reference sequence). There are 17 residues in the CDR3. The CDR3 coding sequence is TGTGCCAGCAGCCAAGATAACAGGTTGGTCTTCGAAAACATTCAGTACTTC. This translates into CASSQDNRLVFENIQYF.

The count of this clone is one. The V call is TRBV7-8, the J call TRBJ2-5; D is undetermined. CDR1 is SGHVS and CDR2 is FQNEAQ in the germline V gene. V lost 0 bases and J lost 5, with 10 bases in between. This CDR3 has 14 residues. The CDR3 DNA reads as TGTGCCAGCAGCTTAGCAGAGATCTCGGAGACCCAGTACTTC. This gives the protein CASSLAEISETQYF.

The rearrangement links TRBV19 to TRBJ1-2, with no clear D. Trimming shortened V by 4 bases and J by 4 bases, and 13 bases separated the two germline ends. Germline loops: CDR1 LNHDA, CDR2 SQIVND (reference sequence). This CDR3 comprises 14 residues. The CDR3 sequence: CASSTPAGVYGYTF. DNA of the CDR3: TGTGCCAGTAGTACCCCTGCTGGAGTCTATGGCTACACCTTC. The entire variable domain, with the rest obtained from reference TRBV19 and TRBJ1-2, is as follows: DGGITQSPKYLFRKEGQNVTLSCEQNLNHDAMYWYRQDPGQGLRLIYYSQIVNDFQKGDIAEGYSVSREKKESFPLTVTSAQKNPTAFYLCASSTPAGVYGYTFGSGTRLTVV.

This rearrangement joins TRBV7-8 to TRBJ2-7; D is uncertain. In germline, CDR1 is SGHVS, CDR2 FQNEAQ. This CDR3 has 13 residues. V shed 1 base and J shed 2 bases, with 6 bases lying between them. CDR3 amino acids: CASSLVRAYEQYF. CDR3 in DNA: TGTGCCAGCAGCTTAGTAAGAGCCTACGAGCAGTACTTC.

As DNA, the CDR3 is TGTGCCTGGAGTCGATCCACTATCTCCTACGAGCAGTACTTC. This translates into CAWSRSTISYEQYF. The rearrangement uses TRBV30 and TRBJ2-7; no clear D gene. Trimming removed 2 bases at V and 0 bases at J, with 11 bases between. This CDR3 comprises 14 residues. Germline V gives CDR1 GTSNPN, CDR2 SVGIG (reference sequence).

The chain employs TRBV19 and TRBJ1-6; TRBD1 aligns across 9 bases. Unmatched junction bases numbered 4, after V lost 0 bases and J lost 7 bases. Germline loops: CDR1 LNHDA, CDR2 SQIVND (reference sequence). This CDR3 has 16 residues. CDR3 nucleotides: TGTGCCAGTAGTATAGACGTCGGACAGGGGAATTCACCCCTCCACTTT. Translated, it gives CASSIDVGQGNSPLHF.

The genes are TRBV4-2 and TRBJ2-7; 8 bases fit TRBD1. Unmatched junction bases numbered 8, after V lost 4 bases and J lost 6 bases. This CDR3 is 14 amino acids long. Germline loops: CDR1 LGHNA, CDR2 YNFKEQ. The CDR3 region has the DNA TGTGCCAGCAGCCTATCAAGGACAGGGAGCGAGCAGTACTTC. This codes for CASSLSRTGSEQYF.

The DNA for the CDR3 is TGCGCCAGCAGCGTGGATTCAGGCACAGATACGCAGTATTTT. Translating gives CASSVDSGTDTQYF. V usage is TRBV5-1 and J usage is TRBJ2-3; D is ambiguous. The CDR3 is 14 amino acids. V was cut by 4 bases and J by 1 base, with 10 bases left in between. Germline assignment: CDR1 SGHRS and CDR2 YFSETQ.

The chain employs TRBV7-9 and TRBJ2-7; no firm D call. Germline V gene data show CDR1 as SEHNR and CDR2 as FQNEAQ (reference sequence). Between the trimmed V and J ends, which lost 5 bases and 9 bases, there was a span of 23 bases. The CDR3 is 15 amino acids. The CDR3 DNA is TGTGCCAGCAGCCCCAGCGCAGCCATGAGCGTGACGCAGTACTTC. It translates to CASSPSAAMSVTQYF.

V is TRBV10-1 and J is TRBJ1-1; possible D gene TRBD1, 5 bases. V was trimmed by 3 bases and J by 4 bases, leaving 12 bases between them. Germline V gene lookup returns CDR1 WNHNN and CDR2 SYGVQD (reference sequence). The CDR3 covers 14 residues. The CDR3 DNA follows: TGCGCCAGCAGTGAAACTATGGACACCACTGAAGCTTTCTTT. This codes for CASSETMDTTEAFF.

The chain combines TRBV5-1 with TRBJ1-6; D remains unclear. Germline V gives CDR1 SGHRS, CDR2 YFSETQ. Trimming stripped 4 bases from V and 7 bases from J, with 15 bases between. The CDR3 runs to 15 residues. CDR3 coding DNA: TGCGCCAGCAGCCCCTCCGCAGCTGACAATTCACCCCTCCACTTT. Encoded protein: CASSPSAADNSPLHF.

The chain is built from TRBV25-1 and TRBJ1-5; the match to TRBD1 covers 12 bases. This CDR3 is 14 amino acids long. With V trimmed by 6 bases and J by 7 bases, 4 bases remained unmatched. Germline assignment: CDR1 MGHDK and CDR2 SYGVNS. CDR3: CASRGQGAGQPQHF. CDR3 nucleotide sequence: TGTGCCAGCAGGGGACAGGGGGCAGGGCAGCCCCAGCATTTT.

This sequence joins TRBV28 and TRBJ2-1; 11 nucleotides line up with TRBD2. Germline V gene lookup returns CDR1 MDHEN and CDR2 SYDVKM. The CDR3 contains 15 residues. Unmatched junction bases numbered 1, after V lost 4 bases and J lost 2 bases. This CDR3 reads CASSSGLAAYNEQFF. The CDR3 region has the DNA TGTGCCAGCAGTTCGGGACTAGCGGCCTACAATGAGCAGTTCTTC. Filled out from reference TRBV28 and TRBJ2-1, the complete variable domain reads DVKVTQSSRYLVKRTGEKVFLECVQDMDHENMFWYRQDPGLGLRLIYFSYDVKMKEKGDIPEGYSVSREKKERFSLILESASTNQTSMYLCASSSGLAAYNEQFFGPGTRLTVL.

This clone was detected only once. V and J are TRBV15 and TRBJ2-7; D is unclear. Germline-derived CDR1 and CDR2 are LNHNV and YYDKDF (reference sequence). CDR3 size: 15 residues. Trimming cost V 0 bases and J 4 bases, with 13 bases left between them. The CDR3: CATSRELGQTYEQYF. CDR3 DNA: TGTGCCACCAGCAGAGAGCTCGGGCAGACTTACGAGCAGTACTTC.

The V gene is TRBV11-3, the J gene TRBJ2-2; D might be TRBD1 (5 bases). This CDR3 has 15 residues. V dropped 0 bases and J dropped 1 base, with 6 bases sitting between them. The germline V gene has CDR1 SGHNT and CDR2 YENEEA. The CDR3 reads CASSLETGNTGELFF. The CDR3 DNA is TGTGCCAGCAGCTTAGAAACAGGGAACACCGGGGAGCTGTTTTTT.

This chain uses TRBV2 with TRBJ1-2; TRBD1 is a possible D gene (6 bases). V lost 2 bases, J lost 6 bases, and 10 bases lay in between. The CDR3 is made up of 13 amino acids. The germline gives CDR1 SNHLY, CDR2 FYNNEI. The CDR3 DNA reads TGTGCCAGCAGTGAACGTAGGGGGGATGGCTACACCTTC. As protein: CASSERRGDGYTF.

The chain links TRBV12-3 or TRBV12-4 to TRBJ2-1, with D hard to call. The CDR3 loop spans 11 amino acids. V lost 3 bases and J 14 bases, leaving 11 bases between the germline ends. In DNA form, the CDR3 reads TGTGCCAGCAGTTTGGAAAGGGTTGAGTTCTTC. Protein product: CASSLERVEFF.

The rearrangement uses TRBV5-1 and TRBJ2-7; tentative D call: TRBD1 (5 bases). The CDR3 runs 15 residues. V shed 1 base and J shed 0 bases, with 11 bases lying between them. Germline V gene sequence: CDR1 SGHRS, CDR2 YFSETQ. The CDR3 sequence: CASSLQGLSSYEQYF. DNA for the CDR3: TGCGCCAGCAGCTTGCAGGGATTAAGCTCCTACGAGCAGTACTTC. The whole variable domain, filled in from reference TRBV5-1 and TRBJ2-7, reads KAGVTQTPRYLIKTRGQQVTLSCSPISGHRSVSWYQQTPGQGLQFLFEYFSETQRNKGNFPGRFSGRQFSNSRSEMNVSTLELGDSALYLCASSLQGLSSYEQYFGPGTRLTVT.

V usage is TRBV21-1 and J usage is TRBJ2-1; TRBD2, the table's D call, was not compared with the DNA. TRBV21-1 is given as a pseudogene. The CDR3 is made up of 20 amino acids. CDR3 bases: TGTGCCAGCAGCAAAGATCTTGGGACTAGCGGGGGGAGCTCCTACAATGAGCAGTTCTTC. Amino acid sequence: CASSKDLGTSGGSSYNEQFF.

The CDR3 sequence: CASTNRGSSYEQYF. DNA of the CDR3: TGTGCCAGCACCAACCGGGGGAGCTCCTACGAGCAGTACTTC. The chain couples TRBV5-4 to TRBJ2-7, with a tentative D call TRBD2 (6 bases). The germline gives CDR1 SGHNT, CDR2 YYREEE (reference sequence). The CDR3 is made up of 14 amino acids. The germline V and J ends were trimmed by 6 bases and 0 bases, with 13 bases remaining between them.

This chain connects TRBV19 to TRBJ2-1; 8 bases align to TRBD2. The CDR3 has 13 residues. The V gene end was trimmed by 3 bases and the J gene end by 6 bases; junction bases not matched to a gene: 1. Germline V gene data show CDR1 as LNHDA and CDR2 as SQIVND (reference sequence). CDR3 in DNA: TGTGCCAGTAGTATGGGGACTAGCAATGAGCAGTTCTTC. Translation gives CASSMGTSNEQFF.

The gene calls are TRBV28 and TRBJ2-1; D may correspond to TRBD1 or TRBD2 (5 bases each). The CDR3 runs to 16 residues. CDR1 and CDR2 from the germline V gene are MDHEN and SYDVKM. V lost 1 base, J lost 10 bases, and 20 bases lay in between. The CDR3 coding sequence is TGTGCCAGCAGTTTATTTCCTAGCACCCCCTGGGGGGAGCAGTTCTTC. Protein: CASSLFPSTPWGEQFF.

The CDR3 DNA is TGTGCCAGCAGTTACAGTAGGACGAGCAATCAGCCCCAGCATTTT. It yields the protein CASSYSRTSNQPQHF. V and J are TRBV6-5 and TRBJ1-5; D ambiguous. CDR1 and CDR2 from the germline V gene are MNHEY and SVGAGI. The CDR3 spans 15 residues. Trimming stripped 2 bases from V and 1 base from J, with 9 bases between.

The chain carries TRBV3-1 (or the pseudogene TRBV3-2) and TRBJ1-3; no firm D call. With 1 base removed from V and 4 bases from J, the gap between germline ends came to 8 bases. CDR1 LGHDT and CDR2 YNNKEL come from the germline V gene (reference sequence). There are 14 residues in the CDR3. CDR3 DNA sequence: TGTGCCAGCAGCCAAGGGGATAGAGGAAACACCATATATTTT. This codes for CASSQGDRGNTIYF.

The V gene is TRBV5-6, the J gene TRBJ2-7, with TRBD2 as a possible D gene (6 bases). The CDR3 sequence is 13 residues long. Germline CDR1 is SGHDT and CDR2 is YYEEEE. V lost 2 bases and J lost 4, with 10 bases in between. CDR3 DNA: TGTGCCAGCAGCTTCGGGGAGGAATACGAGCAGTACTTC. Protein: CASSFGEEYEQYF.

The V call is TRBV6-5, the J call TRBJ1-1; tentative D call: TRBD1 (6 bases). The V end was cut by 10 bases, the J end by 0 bases, with 12 bases between. The germline V gene encodes CDR1 MNHEY and CDR2 SVGAGI. The CDR3 contains 13 residues. In DNA, the CDR3 is TGTGCCACCCGGGGACACATGAACACTGAAGCTTTCTTT. Its translation: CATRGHMNTEAFF.

This chain links TRBV15 with TRBJ1-3; D is ambiguous. The CDR3 is made up of 16 amino acids. The germline CDR1 and CDR2 sequences are LNHNV and YYDKDF (reference sequence). V was cut by 3 bases and J by 1 base, with 13 bases left in between. CDR3 bases: TGTGCCACCAGCAGTTCAAGGTTGCGATCTGGAAACACCATATATTTT. It is translated as CATSSSRLRSGNTIYF. The full variable domain, rest sourced from reference TRBV15 and TRBJ1-3, is DAMVIQNPRYQVTQFGKPVTLSCSQTLNHNVMYWYQQKSSQAPKLLFHYYDKDFNNEADTPDNFQSRRPNTSFCFLDIRSPGLGDTAMYLCATSSSRLRSGNTIYFGEGSWLTVV.

The chain uses TRBV20-1 and TRBJ1-1; no clear D gene. The V gene's germline CDR1 is DFQATT and CDR2 SNEGSKA (reference sequence). The CDR3 is made up of 11 amino acids. Between the trimmed V and J ends, which lost 5 bases and 2 bases, there was a span of 6 bases. This chain's CDR3 is CSALHNTEAFF. CDR3 coding DNA: TGCAGTGCTCTTCACAACACTGAAGCTTTCTTT.

The chain couples TRBV30 to TRBJ1-4, with TRBD1 as a possible D gene (5 bases). Germline lookup yields CDR1 GTSNPN and CDR2 SVGIG (reference sequence). The CDR3 is 15 amino acids. Trimming took 1 base from V and 0 from J, leaving 9 bases between them. The CDR3 loop is CAWSGGRSTNEKLFF. In DNA, the CDR3 is TGTGCCTGGAGTGGGGGACGCTCAACTAATGAAAAACTGTTTTTT.